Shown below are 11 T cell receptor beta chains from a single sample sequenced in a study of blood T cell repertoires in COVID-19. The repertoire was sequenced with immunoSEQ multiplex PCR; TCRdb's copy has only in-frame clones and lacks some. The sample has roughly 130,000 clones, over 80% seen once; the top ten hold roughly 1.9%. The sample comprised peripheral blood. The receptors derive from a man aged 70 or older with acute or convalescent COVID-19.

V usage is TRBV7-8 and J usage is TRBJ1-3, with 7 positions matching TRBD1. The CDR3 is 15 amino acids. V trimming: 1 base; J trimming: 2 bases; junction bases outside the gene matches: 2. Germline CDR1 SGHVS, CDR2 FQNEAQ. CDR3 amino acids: CASSLGTGAGNTIYF. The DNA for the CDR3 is TGTGCCAGCAGCTTAGGGACAGGAGCTGGAAACACCATATATTTT. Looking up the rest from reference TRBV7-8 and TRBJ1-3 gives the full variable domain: GAGVSQSPRYKVAKRGQDVALRCDPISGHVSLFWYQQALGQGPEFLTYFQNEAQLDKSGLPSDRFFAERPEGSVSTLKIQRTQQEDSAVYLCASSLGTGAGNTIYFGEGSWLTVV.

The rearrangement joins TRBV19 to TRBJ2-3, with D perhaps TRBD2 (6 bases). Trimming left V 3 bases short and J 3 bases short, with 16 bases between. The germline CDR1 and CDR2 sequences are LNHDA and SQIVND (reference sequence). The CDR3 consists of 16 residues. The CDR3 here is CASSIPRGAGTDTQYF. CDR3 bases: TGTGCCAGTAGTATTCCTAGGGGCGCGGGAACAGATACGCAGTATTTT.

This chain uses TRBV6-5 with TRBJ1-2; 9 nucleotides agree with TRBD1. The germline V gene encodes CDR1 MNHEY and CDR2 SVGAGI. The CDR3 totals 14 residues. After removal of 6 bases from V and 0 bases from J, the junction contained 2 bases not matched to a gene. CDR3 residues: CASRGQGSNYGYTF. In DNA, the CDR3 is TGTGCCAGCAGGGGACAGGGTTCTAACTATGGCTACACCTTC.

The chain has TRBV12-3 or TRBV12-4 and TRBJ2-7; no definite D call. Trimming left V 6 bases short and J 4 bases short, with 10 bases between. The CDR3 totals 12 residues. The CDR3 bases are TGTGCCAGCAGCCCCCCCGGGTACGAGCAGTACTTC. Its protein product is CASSPPGYEQYF.

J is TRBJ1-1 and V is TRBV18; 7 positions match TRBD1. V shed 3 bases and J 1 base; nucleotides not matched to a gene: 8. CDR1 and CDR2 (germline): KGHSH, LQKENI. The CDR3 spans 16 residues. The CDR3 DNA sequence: TGTGCCAGCTCACCCCCCCCACAGGGGCAGAACACTGAAGCTTTCTTT. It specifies CASSPPPQGQNTEAFF.

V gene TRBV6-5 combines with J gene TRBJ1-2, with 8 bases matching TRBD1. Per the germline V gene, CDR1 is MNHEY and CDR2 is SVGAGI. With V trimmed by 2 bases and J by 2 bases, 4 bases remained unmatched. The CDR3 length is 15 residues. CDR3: CASSYRPGGNYGYTF. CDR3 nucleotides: TGTGCCAGCAGTTACAGGCCAGGGGGCAACTATGGCTACACCTTC.

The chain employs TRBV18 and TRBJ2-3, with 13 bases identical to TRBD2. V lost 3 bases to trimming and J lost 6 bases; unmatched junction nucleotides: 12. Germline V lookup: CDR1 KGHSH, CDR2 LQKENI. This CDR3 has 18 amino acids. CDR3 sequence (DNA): TGTGCCAGCTCACCTGGACTAGCGGGGGTAAGTCCCTCGGATACGCAGTATTTT. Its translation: CASSPGLAGVSPSDTQYF.

CDR3 loop: CASSPPGRGDGTQYF. CDR3 DNA: TGTGCCAGCAGCCCCCCTGGGCGGGGAGACGGGACGCAGTATTTT. The gene calls are TRBV13 and TRBJ2-3; D is possibly TRBD2 (6 bases). The CDR3 runs to 15 residues. Per the germline V gene, CDR1 is PRHDT and CDR2 is FYEKMQ (reference sequence). V dropped 5 bases and J dropped 9 bases, with 21 bases sitting between them.

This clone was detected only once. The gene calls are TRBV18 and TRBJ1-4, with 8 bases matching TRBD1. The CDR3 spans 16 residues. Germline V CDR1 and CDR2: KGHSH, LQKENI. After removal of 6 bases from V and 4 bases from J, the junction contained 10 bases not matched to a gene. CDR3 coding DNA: TGTGCCAGCTCGCCTCAGACAGGGGAAGTTAATGAAAAACTGTTTTTT. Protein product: CASSPQTGEVNEKLFF.

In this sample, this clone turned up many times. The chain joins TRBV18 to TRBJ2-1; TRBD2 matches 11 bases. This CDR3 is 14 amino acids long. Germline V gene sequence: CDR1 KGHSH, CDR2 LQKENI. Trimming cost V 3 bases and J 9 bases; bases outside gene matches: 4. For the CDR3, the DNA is TGTGCCAGCTCACCTGGGACTAGCGGAGGTGAGCAGTTCTTC. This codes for CASSPGTSGGEQFF.

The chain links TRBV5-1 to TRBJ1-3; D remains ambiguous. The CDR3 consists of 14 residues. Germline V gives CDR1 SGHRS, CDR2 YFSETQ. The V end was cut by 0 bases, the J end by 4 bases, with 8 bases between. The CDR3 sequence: CASSLGGSGNTIYF. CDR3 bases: TGCGCCAGCAGCTTGGGAGGGAGCGGAAACACCATATATTTT.